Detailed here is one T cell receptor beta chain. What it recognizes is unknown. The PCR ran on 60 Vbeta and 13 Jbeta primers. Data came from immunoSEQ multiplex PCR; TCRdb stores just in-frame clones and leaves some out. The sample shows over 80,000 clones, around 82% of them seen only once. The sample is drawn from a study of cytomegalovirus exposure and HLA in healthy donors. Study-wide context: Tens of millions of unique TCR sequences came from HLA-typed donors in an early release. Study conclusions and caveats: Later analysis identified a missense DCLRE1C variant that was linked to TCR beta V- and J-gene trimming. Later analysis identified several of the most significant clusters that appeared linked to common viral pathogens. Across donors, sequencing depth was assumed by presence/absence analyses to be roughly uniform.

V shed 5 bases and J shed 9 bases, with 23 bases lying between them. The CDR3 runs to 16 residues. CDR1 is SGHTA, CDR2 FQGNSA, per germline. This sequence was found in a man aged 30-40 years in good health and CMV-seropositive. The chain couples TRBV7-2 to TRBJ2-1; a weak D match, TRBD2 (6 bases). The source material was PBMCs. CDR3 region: CASSQPRDSLGIEQFF. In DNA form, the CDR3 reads TGTGCCAGCAGCCAACCCCGGGACTCACTCGGCATTGAGCAGTTCTTC.